A single sample is the source of the 26 T cell receptor beta chains below, sequenced in a study of CD4+ T cells in melanoma. Data came from immunoSEQ multiplex PCR; TCRdb stores just in-frame clones and leaves some out. The sample consists of 15,000 to 20,000 clones, over 75% of them appearing once. Material: cells from a culture (not recorded whether cultured in vitro). The receptors come from a human donor with melanoma.

The chain carries TRBV4-2 and TRBJ1-2; no clear D gene. This CDR3 has 15 amino acids. The germline V gene has CDR1 LGHNA and CDR2 YNFKEQ. V was clipped by 1 base and J by 1 base, with 10 bases between them. DNA for the CDR3: TGTGCCAGCAGCCAAGGCGGCCCCTATAACTATGGCTACACCTTC. Translation gives CASSQGGPYNYGYTF.

In DNA, the CDR3 is TGCGCCAGCAGGGACAACAATGAGCAGTTCTTC. Residues: CASRDNNEQFF. The V call is TRBV10-2, the J call TRBJ2-1, with D possibly matching TRBD1 (5 bases). Trimming removed 6 bases at V and 5 bases at J, with 5 bases between. This CDR3 has 11 residues. Germline-derived CDR1 and CDR2 are WSHSY and SAAADI.

The rearrangement joins TRBV6-5 to TRBJ1-6; 8 nucleotides agree with TRBD1. This CDR3 region has 15 residues. J lost 3 bases, V lost 2 bases, and 0 bases had no gene match. Germline CDR1 MNHEY, CDR2 SVGAGI. The CDR3, as DNA: TGTGCCAGCAGTTACGACAGGGGCTATAATTCACCCCTCCACTTT. This encodes CASSYDRGYNSPLHF.

In its sample, this clone was seen a few times. This rearrangement joins TRBV14 to TRBJ2-7; D may be TRBD2 (5 bases). V lost 0 bases to trimming and J lost 6 bases, with 12 bases between them. CDR1 and CDR2 from the germline V gene are SGHDN and FVKESK. This CDR3 region has 14 residues. This CDR3 reads CASSQDGRGVEQYF. The CDR3 DNA reads TGTGCCAGCAGCCAAGATGGGAGAGGAGTCGAGCAGTACTTC.

The J gene is TRBJ2-5, the V gene TRBV13, with 8 bases lining up with TRBD1. This CDR3 is 14 amino acids long. Germline CDR1 PRHDT, CDR2 FYEKMQ (reference sequence). V lost 3 bases to trimming and J lost 5 bases; unmatched junction nucleotides: 5. CDR3 sequence: CASSLDRVGETQYF. DNA for the CDR3: TGTGCCAGCAGCTTGGACAGGGTTGGGGAGACCCAGTACTTC.

The chain combines TRBV6-1 with TRBJ1-5; 7 bases agree with TRBD1. The CDR3 contains 15 residues. Germline V gives CDR1 MNHNS, CDR2 SASEGT. Trimming took 6 bases from V and 3 from J; bases not matched to a gene: 8. CDR3: CASRLAGGFNQPQHF. In nucleotides, the CDR3 is TGTGCCAGCAGGTTGGCAGGGGGTTTCAATCAGCCCCAGCATTTT.

The chain couples TRBV2 to TRBJ2-1; D gene uncertain. This CDR3 is 14 amino acids long. Germline CDR1 reads SNHLY; CDR2 reads FYNNEI. Trimming took off 7 bases at V and 0 bases at J, with 10 bases between the two ends. CDR3 loop: CASIRPSSYNEQFF. The CDR3 DNA reads as TGTGCCAGCATACGTCCCAGCTCCTACAATGAGCAGTTCTTC.

This chain uses TRBV19 with TRBJ1-2, with a tentative D call TRBD1 (6 bases). The V gene lost 3 bases and the J gene lost 7 bases, with 18 bases spanning the gap. CDR3 length: 15 amino acids. Germline V gene data show CDR1 as LNHDA and CDR2 as SQIVND (reference sequence). CDR3 bases: TGTGCCAGTAGTATCCAGGTGGGGGGCGGGTTTGGCTACACCTTC. As protein: CASSIQVGGGFGYTF.

The chain joins TRBV7-2 to TRBJ1-4, with 7 positions matching TRBD1. Trimming cost V 5 bases and J 0 bases; bases outside gene matches: 6. Germline V CDR1 and CDR2: SGHTA, FQGNSA. The CDR3 sequence is 16 residues long. The CDR3 DNA reads TGTGCCAGCAGCCGCAGGGGGGCGGCAACTAATGAAAAACTGTTTTTT. Protein: CASSRRGAATNEKLFF.

The chain carries TRBV7-8 and TRBJ2-7; 8 bases agree with TRBD2. Looked up from germline, CDR1 is SGHVS and CDR2 is FQNEAQ. The CDR3 runs to 16 residues. Unmatched junction bases numbered 15, after V lost 5 bases and J lost 6 bases. Here the CDR3 reads CASSPRTGGVGTEQYF. Here the CDR3 DNA reads TGTGCCAGCAGCCCGCGAACGGGGGGGGTAGGGACCGAGCAGTACTTC. Full variable domain (outside the CDR3, taken from reference TRBV7-8 and TRBJ2-7): GAGVSQSPRYKVAKRGQDVALRCDPISGHVSLFWYQQALGQGPEFLTYFQNEAQLDKSGLPSDRFFAERPEGSVSTLKIQRTQQEDSAVYLCASSPRTGGVGTEQYFGPGTRLTVT.

V usage is TRBV2 and J usage is TRBJ2-2, with 9 bases lining up with TRBD2. The CDR3 is 14 amino acids. V lost 6 bases and J lost 6; bases outside the gene matches: 5. CDR1 is SNHLY, CDR2 FYNNEI, per germline. This chain's CDR3 is CASSLAGFSGELFF. CDR3 DNA: TGTGCCAGCAGCCTAGCGGGGTTTTCCGGGGAGCTGTTTTTT.

This chain uses TRBV11-2 with TRBJ1-3, with D tentatively TRBD1 (6 bases). The CDR3 runs to 14 residues. V dropped 5 bases and J dropped 4 bases, with 12 bases sitting between them. Looked up from germline, CDR1 is SGHAT and CDR2 is FQNNGV. The CDR3 DNA follows: TGTGCCAGCAGCCGCAGGGGAAGAGGAAACACCATATATTTT. It encodes CASSRRGRGNTIYF.

The gene calls are TRBV6-1 and TRBJ1-2; TRBD1 agrees at 7 bases. The length of the CDR3 is 15 residues. Looked up from germline, CDR1 is MNHNS and CDR2 is SASEGT. V was clipped by 6 bases and J by 3 bases; unmatched bases: 10. CDR3 sequence: CASSNPGQIHYGYTF. The CDR3 DNA is TGTGCCAGCAGCAATCCGGGACAGATTCACTATGGCTACACCTTC.

V usage is TRBV6-1 and J usage is TRBJ2-1; 11 nucleotides match TRBD2. V dropped 8 bases and J dropped 6; count of bases not matched to a gene: 9. This CDR3 comprises 15 residues. Germline assignment: CDR1 MNHNS and CDR2 SASEGT. This CDR3 reads CASWDLAGGPNEQFF. DNA for the CDR3: TGTGCCAGCTGGGATCTAGCGGGGGGACCCAATGAGCAGTTCTTC.

This chain joins TRBV4-2 and TRBJ2-3; the D is unclear. V was clipped by 4 bases and J by 2 bases, with 10 bases between them. CDR3 size: 14 residues. Germline loops: CDR1 LGHNA, CDR2 YNFKEQ. The CDR3 sequence: CASSRRSLTDTQYF. In nucleotides, the CDR3 is TGTGCCAGCAGCCGGCGGAGCCTCACAGATACGCAGTATTTT.

By its share, this clone is medium-sized. The rearrangement links TRBV6-1 to TRBJ2-7; tentative D call: TRBD1 (5 bases). V lost 8 bases, J lost 1 base, and 9 bases lay in between. The CDR3 contains 12 residues. The germline gives CDR1 MNHNS, CDR2 SASEGT. The CDR3 bases are TGTGCCAGCCCTGACAGTTCCTACGAGCAGTACTTC. It is translated as CASPDSSYEQYF.

The V gene is TRBV7-3, the J gene TRBJ2-1; TRBD2 matches 7 bases. Germline CDR1 is SGHTA and CDR2 is FQGTGA. The CDR3 totals 13 residues. V was pared by 2 bases and J by 5 bases, with 0 bases of the junction left unmatched. The CDR3 here is CASSLAGDNEQFF. As DNA, the CDR3 is TGTGCCAGCAGCTTAGCGGGGGACAATGAGCAGTTCTTC.

The chain couples TRBV12-5 to TRBJ2-3; D is possibly TRBD2 (7 bases). The CDR3 is made up of 16 amino acids. Germline V lookup: CDR1 LGHNT, CDR2 FRNRAP. V was cut by 1 base and J by 6 bases, with 17 bases left in between. The CDR3 loop is CASGLGDNSGGDTQYF. Here the CDR3 DNA reads TGTGCTAGTGGTTTGGGGGACAACTCCGGGGGGGATACGCAGTATTTT.

The chain combines TRBV9 with TRBJ2-1; D remains unclear. Germline V gene lookup returns CDR1 SGDLS and CDR2 YYNGEE. CDR3 length: 16 residues. Trimming took off 0 bases at V and 5 bases at J, with 15 bases between the two ends. CDR3 loop: CASSVGDVVGHNEQFF. Written as DNA, the CDR3 is TGTGCCAGCAGCGTAGGCGATGTAGTAGGTCACAATGAGCAGTTCTTC.

The chain combines TRBV20-1 with TRBJ1-2; D is unresolved. The CDR3 spans 11 residues. V dropped 3 bases and J dropped 4 bases, with 6 bases sitting between them. Germline CDR1 and CDR2: DFQATT and SNEGSKA (reference sequence). The CDR3 DNA sequence: TGCAGTGCTAGGGGGAGCTATGGCTACACCTTC. Translating it yields CSARGSYGYTF.

The chain carries TRBV2 and TRBJ1-6, with TRBD1 as a possible D gene (5 bases). The length of the CDR3 is 13 residues. Deletions cut 4 bases from V and 9 bases from J, with 10 bases between. The germline CDR1 and CDR2 sequences are SNHLY and FYNNEI. This chain's CDR3 is CASSVVDSSPLHF. CDR3 nucleotides: TGTGCCAGCAGTGTGGTTGACAGTTCACCCCTCCACTTT.

The J gene is TRBJ2-2, the V gene TRBV7-8, with 8 positions matching TRBD1. The ends lost 2 bases at V and 5 bases at J; junction bases unmatched: 4. The germline V gene encodes CDR1 SGHVS and CDR2 FQNEAQ. The length of the CDR3 is 15 residues. DNA of the CDR3: TGTGCCAGCAGCTTAAACAGGGGGAGGACCGGGGAGCTGTTTTTT. As protein: CASSLNRGRTGELFF. The complete variable domain, with remaining parts taken from reference TRBV7-8 and TRBJ2-2, reads GAGVSQSPRYKVAKRGQDVALRCDPISGHVSLFWYQQALGQGPEFLTYFQNEAQLDKSGLPSDRFFAERPEGSVSTLKIQRTQQEDSAVYLCASSLNRGRTGELFFGEGSRLTVL.

The chain combines TRBV5-3 with TRBJ1-6; D is unresolved. TRBV5-3 is labeled an ORF, and its function is uncertain. CDR3 size: 16 residues. Trimming took 4 bases from V and 9 from J, leaving 20 bases between them. The CDR3 DNA reads TGTGCCAGAAGCCCGGGCGGCCGGCTCCCCTTTTCACCCCTCCACTTT. Translated: CARSPGGRLPFSPLHF.

V and J are TRBV5-1 and TRBJ2-7, with 7 bases fitting TRBD1. Germline CDR1 and CDR2: SGHRS and YFSETQ. The V gene end was trimmed by 4 bases and the J gene end by 1 base; junction bases not matched to a gene: 14. This CDR3 region has 17 residues. The chain's CDR3 is CASSATGTASPSYEQYF. The CDR3 nucleotides read TGCGCCAGCAGCGCTACCGGGACAGCCTCCCCTTCCTACGAGCAGTACTTC.

The table lists this clone with a count of one. This CDR3 is CASSLVPTGRIANTEAFF. For the CDR3, the DNA is TGTGCCAGCAGCCTAGTTCCCACTGGGAGGATCGCGAACACTGAAGCTTTCTTT. The chain links TRBV7-9 to TRBJ1-1; D is undetermined. Germline V gene lookup returns CDR1 SEHNR and CDR2 FQNEAQ (reference sequence). V was pared by 5 bases and J by 1 base, with 23 bases between. This CDR3 is built from 18 residues.

The chain joins TRBV11-2 to TRBJ2-6, with D possibly TRBD1 on 6 matching bases. V dropped 5 bases and J dropped 4 bases, with 15 bases sitting between them. Germline values: CDR1 SGHAT, CDR2 FQNNGV. This CDR3 is 16 amino acids long. CDR3 in amino acids: CASSHSRGPGANVLTF. CDR3 sequence (DNA): TGTGCCAGCAGCCATAGCAGGGGCCCCGGGGCCAACGTCCTGACTTTC.